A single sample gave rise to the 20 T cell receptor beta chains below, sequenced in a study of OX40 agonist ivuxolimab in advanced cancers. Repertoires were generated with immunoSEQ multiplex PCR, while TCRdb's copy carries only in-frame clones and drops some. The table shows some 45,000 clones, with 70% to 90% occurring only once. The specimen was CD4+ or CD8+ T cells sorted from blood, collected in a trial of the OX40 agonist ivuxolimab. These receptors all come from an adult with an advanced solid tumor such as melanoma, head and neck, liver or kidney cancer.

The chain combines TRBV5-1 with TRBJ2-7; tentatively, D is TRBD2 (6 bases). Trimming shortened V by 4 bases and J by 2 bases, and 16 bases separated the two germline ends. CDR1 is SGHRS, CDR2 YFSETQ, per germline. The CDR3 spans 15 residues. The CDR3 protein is CASSGARDLPYEQYF. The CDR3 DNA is TGCGCCAGCAGCGGAGCTCGGGACTTACCCTACGAGCAGTACTTC.

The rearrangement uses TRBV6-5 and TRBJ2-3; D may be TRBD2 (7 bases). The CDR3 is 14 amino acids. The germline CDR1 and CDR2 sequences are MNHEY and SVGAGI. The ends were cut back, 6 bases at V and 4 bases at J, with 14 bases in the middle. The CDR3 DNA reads TGTGCCAGCAGGGGGGGGCTTTCGTCAGATACGCAGTATTTT. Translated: CASRGGLSSDTQYF.

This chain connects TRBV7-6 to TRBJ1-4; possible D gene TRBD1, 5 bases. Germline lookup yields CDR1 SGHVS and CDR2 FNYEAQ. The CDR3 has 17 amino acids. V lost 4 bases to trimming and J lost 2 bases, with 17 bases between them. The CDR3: CASSSTLGGVTNEKLFF. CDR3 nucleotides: TGTGCCAGCAGCTCCACCTTAGGAGGGGTCACTAATGAAAAACTGTTTTTT.

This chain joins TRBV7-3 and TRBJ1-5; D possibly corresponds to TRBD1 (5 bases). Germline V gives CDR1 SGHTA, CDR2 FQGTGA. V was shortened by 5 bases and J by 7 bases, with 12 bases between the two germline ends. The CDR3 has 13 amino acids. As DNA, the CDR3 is TGTGCCAGCAGCCCAGGGTTATGGCAGCCCCAGCATTTT. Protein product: CASSPGLWQPQHF.

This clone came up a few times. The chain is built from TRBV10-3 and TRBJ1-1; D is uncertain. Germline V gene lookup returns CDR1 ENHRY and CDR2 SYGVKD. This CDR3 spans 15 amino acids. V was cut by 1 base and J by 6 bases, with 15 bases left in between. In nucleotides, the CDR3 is TGTGCCATCAGTGAGTATGGGTTGTTGACCTCTGAAGCTTTCTTT. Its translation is CAISEYGLLTSEAFF.

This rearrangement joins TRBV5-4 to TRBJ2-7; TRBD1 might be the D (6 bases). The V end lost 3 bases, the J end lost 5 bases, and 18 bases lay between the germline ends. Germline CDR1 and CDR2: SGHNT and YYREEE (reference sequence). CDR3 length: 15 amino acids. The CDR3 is CASSSEQGNLHEQYF. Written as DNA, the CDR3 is TGTGCCAGCAGCTCGGAACAGGGTAACTTACACGAGCAGTACTTC.

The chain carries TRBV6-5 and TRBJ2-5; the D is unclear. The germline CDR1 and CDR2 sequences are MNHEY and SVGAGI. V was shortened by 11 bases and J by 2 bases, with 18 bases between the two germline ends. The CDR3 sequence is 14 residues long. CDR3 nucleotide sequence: TGTGCCTGCTCAGTTACGTTGCAGCAAGAGACCCAGTACTTC. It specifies CACSVTLQQETQYF.

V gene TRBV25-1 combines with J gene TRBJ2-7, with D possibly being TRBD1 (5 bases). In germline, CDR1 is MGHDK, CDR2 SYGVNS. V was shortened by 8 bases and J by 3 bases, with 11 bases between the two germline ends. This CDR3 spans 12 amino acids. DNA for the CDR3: TGTGCCAGCCTAGGGGCCTTCTACGAGCAGTACTTC. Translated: CASLGAFYEQYF.

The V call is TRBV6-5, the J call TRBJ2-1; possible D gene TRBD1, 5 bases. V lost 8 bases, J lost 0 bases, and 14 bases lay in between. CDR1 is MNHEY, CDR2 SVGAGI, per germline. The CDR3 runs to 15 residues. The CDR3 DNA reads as TGTGCCAGCCAAAAAGGGGCAGGCTCCTACAATGAGCAGTTCTTC. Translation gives CASQKGAGSYNEQFF.

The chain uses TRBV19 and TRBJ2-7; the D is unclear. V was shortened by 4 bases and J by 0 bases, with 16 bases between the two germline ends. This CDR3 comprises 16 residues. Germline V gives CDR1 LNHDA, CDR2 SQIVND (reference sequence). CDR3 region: CASSTTAYYSSYEQYF. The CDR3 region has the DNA TGTGCCAGTAGTACCACAGCCTATTATTCCTCCTACGAGCAGTACTTC.

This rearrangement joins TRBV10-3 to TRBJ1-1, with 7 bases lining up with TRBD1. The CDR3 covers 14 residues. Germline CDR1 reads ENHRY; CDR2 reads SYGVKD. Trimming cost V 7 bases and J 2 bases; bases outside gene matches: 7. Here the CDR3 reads CAITRDSVNTEAFF. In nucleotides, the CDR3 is TGTGCCATCACCCGGGACAGCGTCAACACTGAAGCTTTCTTT.

CDR3 DNA: TGCGCCAGCAGCCGACGAGAGACCCAGTACTTC. Protein sequence: CASSRRETQYF. This chain joins TRBV4-1 and TRBJ2-5; the D is unclear. The length of the CDR3 is 11 residues. V lost 4 bases to trimming and J lost 4 bases, with 4 bases between them. The germline V gene encodes CDR1 MGHRA and CDR2 YSYEKL.

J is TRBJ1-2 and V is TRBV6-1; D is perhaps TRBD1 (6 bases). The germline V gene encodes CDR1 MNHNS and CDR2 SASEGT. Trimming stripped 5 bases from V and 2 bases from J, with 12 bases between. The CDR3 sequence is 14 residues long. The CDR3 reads CASSWTAENYGYTF. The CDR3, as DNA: TGTGCCAGCAGTTGGACAGCCGAAAACTATGGCTACACCTTC.

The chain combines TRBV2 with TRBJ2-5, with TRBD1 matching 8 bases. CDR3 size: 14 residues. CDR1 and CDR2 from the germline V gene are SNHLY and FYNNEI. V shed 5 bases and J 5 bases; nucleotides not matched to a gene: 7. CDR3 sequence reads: CASSPGRGRETQYF. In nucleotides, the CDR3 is TGTGCCAGCAGTCCAGGCAGGGGGCGTGAGACCCAGTACTTC.

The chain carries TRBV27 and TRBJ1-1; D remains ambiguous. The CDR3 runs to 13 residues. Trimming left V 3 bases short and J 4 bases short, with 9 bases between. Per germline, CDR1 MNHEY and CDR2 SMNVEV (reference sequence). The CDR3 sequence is CASSLGRATEAFF. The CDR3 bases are TGTGCCAGCAGTTTGGGTAGGGCCACTGAAGCTTTCTTT.

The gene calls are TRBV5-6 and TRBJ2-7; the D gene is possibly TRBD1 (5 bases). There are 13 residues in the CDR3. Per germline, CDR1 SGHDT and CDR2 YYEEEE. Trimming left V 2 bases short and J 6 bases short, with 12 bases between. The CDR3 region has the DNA TGTGCCAGCAGCTTTGGGGCGGACCCCGAGCAGTACTTC. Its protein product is CASSFGADPEQYF.

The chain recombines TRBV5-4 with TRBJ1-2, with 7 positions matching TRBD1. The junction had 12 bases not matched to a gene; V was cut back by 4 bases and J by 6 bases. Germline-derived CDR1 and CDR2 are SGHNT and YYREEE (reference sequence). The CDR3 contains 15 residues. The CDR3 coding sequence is TGTGCCAGCAGCGCTAGTAGGGGGCCAGCTGATGGCTACACCTTC. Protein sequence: CASSASRGPADGYTF.

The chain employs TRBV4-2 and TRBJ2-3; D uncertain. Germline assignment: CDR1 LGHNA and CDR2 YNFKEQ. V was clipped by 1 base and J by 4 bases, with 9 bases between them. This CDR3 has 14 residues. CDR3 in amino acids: CASSQGKDADTQYF. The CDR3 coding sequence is TGTGCCAGCAGCCAAGGGAAAGACGCAGATACGCAGTATTTT.

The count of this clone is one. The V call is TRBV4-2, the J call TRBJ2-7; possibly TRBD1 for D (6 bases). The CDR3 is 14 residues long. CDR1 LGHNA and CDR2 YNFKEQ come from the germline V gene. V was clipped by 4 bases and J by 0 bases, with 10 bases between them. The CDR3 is CASSPRDTSYEQYF. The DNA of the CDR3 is TGTGCCAGCAGCCCCCGGGACACCTCCTACGAGCAGTACTTC.

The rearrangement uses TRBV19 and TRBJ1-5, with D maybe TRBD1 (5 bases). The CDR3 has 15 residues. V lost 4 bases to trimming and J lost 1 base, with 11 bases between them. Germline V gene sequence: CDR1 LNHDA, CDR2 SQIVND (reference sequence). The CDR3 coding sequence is TGTGCCAGTAGTACACAGGTTATGAGCAATCAGCCCCAGCATTTT. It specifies CASSTQVMSNQPQHF.